This TCR beta chain was sequenced for a study of T-cell memory formation after mild COVID-19. In this sample, this clonotype turned up a few times. TCRdb reprocessed the 5' RACE reads with MiXCR, giving one entry per CDR3 protein. The table has about 350,000 distinct CDR3 sequences, about 13% seen once. Sequenced material: PBMCs or a T cell subset sorted from them (not recorded which). The TCR comes from a man younger than 35 who had mild COVID-19 (a few samples of this study predate the infection). Cell type and time point are not known.

Written as DNA, the CDR3 is TGTGCCAGCAGCCAAGATCCGGGGGTCGCTAATGAAAAACTGTTTTTT. Its protein product is CASSQDPGVANEKLFF. The chain joins TRBV4-2 to TRBJ1-4, with a tentative D call TRBD1 (5 bases). CDR3 length: 16 amino acids. Germline V gene data show CDR1 as LGHNA and CDR2 as YNFKEQ. V was cut by 0 bases and J by 3 bases, with 11 bases left in between.